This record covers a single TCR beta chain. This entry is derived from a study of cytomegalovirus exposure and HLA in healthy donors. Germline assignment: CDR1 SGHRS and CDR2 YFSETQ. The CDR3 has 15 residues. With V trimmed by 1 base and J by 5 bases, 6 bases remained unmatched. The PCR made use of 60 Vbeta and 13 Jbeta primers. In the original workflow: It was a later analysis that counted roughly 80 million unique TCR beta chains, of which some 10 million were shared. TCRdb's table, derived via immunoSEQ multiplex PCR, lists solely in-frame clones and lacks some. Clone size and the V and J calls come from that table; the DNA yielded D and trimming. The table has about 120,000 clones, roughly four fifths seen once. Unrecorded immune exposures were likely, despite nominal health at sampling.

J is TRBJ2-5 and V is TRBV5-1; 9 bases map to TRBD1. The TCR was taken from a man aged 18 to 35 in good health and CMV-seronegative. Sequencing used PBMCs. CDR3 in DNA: TGCGCCAGCAGCTTGTCGGACAGGGGTCGGGAGACCCAGTACTTC. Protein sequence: CASSLSDRGRETQYF.